The sequence of this T cell receptor beta chain was determined in a study of blood T cell repertoires in COVID-19. Study as a whole: There were acute and convalescent COVID-19 samples, and they came from the United States, Italy and Spain.

CDR3 length equals 16 residues. The V and J ends lost 5 bases and 4 bases respectively, with 21 bases between them. Germline CDR1 reads SGHRS; CDR2 reads YFSETQ. Authors' analysis steps: Estimation of nucleated cell counts was performed using reference gene primer amplification. TCRdb keeps only in-frame clones here, not all; method: immunoSEQ multiplex PCR. D and trimming come from the DNA, and the V and J calls and clone size come from that table. The sample lists around 40,000 clones, more than 80% occurring once. The clonotype originates from a man aged 25 to 40 with active or convalescent COVID-19. Sequenced input: peripheral blood. The chain has TRBV5-1 and TRBJ1-2, with no clear D. In DNA form, the CDR3 reads TGCGCCAGCAGTCCCGAGGCGGCTTCTCGGGGCTATGGCTACACCTTC. Protein product: CASSPEAASRGYGYTF.